This TCR beta chain was obtained from a study of T cell repertoires in cytomegalovirus infection. At the level of the study: A matching HLA type, together with CMV infection, was signaled by public TCR beta signatures. General study findings and limits: Summed frequency of shared TCR beta families picked out CMV carriers who also had the relevant HLA. Within the response measured ex vivo, HLA-C-restricted CMV-specific TCR beta clonotypes were dominant.

TCRdb reprocessed the reads with MiXCR, giving one entry per CDR3 protein. Of over 50,000 distinct CDR3 sequences in the sample, 20% to 25% were seen once. As concerns this clonotype: Its antigen is not identified.

V dropped 6 bases and J dropped 9 bases, with 12 bases sitting between them. Germline CDR1 MNHEY, CDR2 SVGEGT. The CDR3 length is 13 residues. The sequences come from CD8+ T cells from cultured PBMCs, collected from culture after CMV antigen stimulation. This receptor was obtained from a human donor in good health (CMV status not recorded). Some clones in this sample may be carry-over from other donors' samples. The chain has TRBV6-2 or TRBV6-3 and TRBJ1-6; D is possibly TRBD1 (6 bases). CDR3 amino acids: CASSAGGRSPLHF. The CDR3 DNA follows: TGTGCCAGCAGCGCGGGGGGGCGTTCACCCCTCCACTTT.